Given below is one T cell receptor beta chain in context. This sample stems from a study of blood T cell repertoires in COVID-19. Looking at the study overall: In each case, the material was cDNA or gDNA derived from T cells, B-cell-depleted T cells, or PBMCs.

Sequencing used immunoSEQ multiplex PCR; TCRdb keeps in-frame clones, though not all of them. In the table there are some 190,000 clones, about four fifths of which are singletons. The germline gives CDR1 SGHRS, CDR2 YFSETQ. This CDR3 has 15 residues. V lost 0 bases and J 0 bases, leaving 7 bases between the germline ends. This rearrangement joins TRBV5-1 to TRBJ1-5, with D maybe TRBD1 (5 bases). Sequencing was carried out using peripheral blood. The sequence came from a woman in her 40s with COVID-19, enrolled during active disease. The CDR3 loop is CASSLGQYSNQPQHF. CDR3 in DNA: TGCGCCAGCAGCTTGGGACAGTATAGCAATCAGCCCCAGCATTTT.